This T cell receptor (beta chain) was retrieved from a study of cytomegalovirus exposure and HLA in healthy donors (TCRdb year 2017). At the level of the whole study: In an earlier analysis of under 750 of the donors, 276 Gb of sequence data and approximately 100 million unique TCR beta sequences from roughly 180 million T cells were reported. The study used immunosequencing to profile the T cell repertoires of 600 to 850 subjects and linked those repertoires to cytomegalovirus serostatus. Across some 400 genotyped donors of the cohort, an average of roughly 250,000 unique TCR beta nucleotide sequences per donor were sequenced, and roughly 18% of those sequences were non-productive. A later analysis re-analyzed previously published TCR beta repertoires from approximately 700 donors and added high-resolution HLA genotyping to study TCR occurrence patterns. Besides the first cohort of roughly 640 subjects, a separate validation cohort made up of 120 different subjects was used. Rather than drawing on any new phenotypic data, the later analysis identified candidate immune exposures from TCR beta sequences and the way those sequences occurred across donors. Of the roughly 400 genotyped donors, roughly 85% fell in the genetic ancestry cluster associated with self-reported Caucasian donors. Donor age, sex, ethnicity and CMV serostatus were compiled together with the repertoire data. Roughly five DR-DQ haplotypes were treated as single units for association and clustering because of strong linkage in the cohort. Both class I and class II loci were covered by HLA typing, at four-digit resolution. An early release covering about 600 HLA-typed donors comprised approximately 300 gigabases of sequencing data and tens of millions of unique TCR sequences. Typing coverage varied by locus: 629-630 donors for A, B, C, DRB1 and DQB1; around 560 for DQA1; nearly 610 for DPA1; roughly 450 for DPB1. An earlier analysis of some 600 of the donors applied high-throughput TCR beta sequencing to assess whether each TCR beta V gene segment acted as functional or pseudogenic. Every discovery cohort repertoire had been produced on one sequencing platform. The study aimed to test whether cataloging public T cell receptors could reveal signatures of past pathogen exposure. A later genetic analysis took genome-wide SNP genotypes for about 60% of the roughly 670 donors and used that subset as a discovery cohort. High-throughput TCR immunosequencing, statistical association of individual TCRs with disease status, and machine learning were combined to predict cytomegalovirus infection status. What the authors observed across the whole study: A further reported finding was that TCR beta sequences accurately predicted the HLA-A and HLA-B alleles for most subjects in the first cohort. The authors suggested that the approach could potentially be generalized to other disease states and immunological phenotypes. In a later analysis, HLA-associated TCR beta chains were found to be more clonally expanded and to have lower generation probabilities than equally common non-associated chains. The 87-base-pair reads could not distinguish some IMGT-functional V segments, including TRBV6-2 and TRBV6-3, so those segments were excluded. Most TCR sequences were seen in very few donors, while some public TCRs were found in many individuals. A cluster of highly shared sequence variants was judged likely to be a technical artifact of the sequencing pipeline. A few of the identified cytomegalovirus-associated TCR beta chains were confirmed in vitro to be specific for cytomegalovirus antigens. According to a later genetic analysis, donors in an Asian-associated ancestry cluster had fewer N-insertions in productive TCRs than the approximately 650-donor mean. The presence/absence analyses assumed that sequencing depth was roughly uniform across donors, and that assumption may not be true. According to a later analysis, most CMV-associated TCR beta chains appeared to be HLA-restricted, and the HLA associations seemed to be driven largely by CMV exposure. Because counts were too low, about 17 rarely observed V segments, including chromosome 9 orphons, were excluded from the earlier analysis of some 540 of the donors. The cohort was sequenced for TCR beta chains only, and without alpha or paired-chain data the features that could be detected were limited. Several of the top co-occurrence clusters appeared to be linked to parvovirus B19, influenza, CMV and Epstein-Barr virus, according to a later analysis. For the cohort, immune exposure information was limited to CMV serostatus. A total of fewer than 200 TCR beta chains were listed by the study as associated with cytomegalovirus. At a false discovery rate of 0.05, a later analysis linked under 20,000 TCR beta sequences to specific HLA alleles. In a later analysis, the rate of TCR association differed among HLA loci, with DRB1 alleles having the most associated TCRs and HLA-C alleles having the fewest. HLA typing was unavailable for some donors at each locus, so association tests used only the typed subset. Linkage disequilibrium might explain the correlated functional status among segregating V segments, but an unknown experimental factor could not be ruled out. In an earlier analysis of roughly 500 of the donors, most TCR beta V segments appeared in productive rearrangements about 87% or about 30% of the time, broadly matching IMGT annotations. When HLA alleles, especially DR and DQ, strongly co-occurred, attributing TCR associations to individual alleles was difficult. In a later genetic analysis, a missense DCLRE1C variant was associated with V-gene and J-gene trimming of TCR beta chains, and the association was replicated in an independent cohort. The classifier was reported to diagnose cytomegalovirus status with high specificity and sensitivity in both the original and validation cohorts.

The cohort was made up of roughly 670 healthy bone marrow donors. At the time of sampling, all cohort members were nominally healthy, though unrecorded immune exposures were likely present. The donor was CMV seronegative and was included in the group of about 400 seronegative cohort members. Every donor gave a peripheral blood sample, and the peripheral blood mononuclear cells from that sample were used for TCR beta sequencing. Genomic DNA extraction from the blood cell samples was performed with the Qiagen DNeasy Blood Extraction Kit. With respect to this clone: Its cognate antigen has yet to be identified.

Receptors were amplified or captured by the immunoSEQ multiplex PCR assay. For the multiplex PCR, a mixture combining 60 forward primers for TCR Vbeta segments and 13 reverse primers for TCR Jbeta segments was used. The CDR3 region of rearranged TCR beta genes was amplified from genomic DNA by a multiplex PCR assay. Amplified TCR beta libraries were sequenced as 87-base-pair reads on the Illumina HiSeq System. The original methods were these. Across the 670 or so repertoires, a later analysis counted roughly 77 million unique TCR beta chains, 9.5 million to 12 million of which were shared by at least two donors. To remove PCR and sequencing errors, raw reads were error-corrected and collapsed into unique sequences using a nearest-neighbor algorithm that merged closely related sequences. CDR3 sequences were aligned to IMGT reference sequences to assign V, D and J gene segments. For a sequence to be retained, a match of at least six nucleotides was required to both a V gene segment and a J gene segment. Rearrangements were called productive when the CDR3 lacked stop codons and stayed in frame with V and J; all others were non-productive. Following IMGT convention, CDR3 was defined as the stretch from the second conserved V-encoded cysteine up to the conserved J-encoded phenylalanine. Sequences without an unambiguous match to a single V gene segment were excluded from the earlier analysis of 450 to 650 of the donors. In an earlier analysis of several hundred of the donors, V segments were called functional above 56.7% productive rearrangements and were called segregating when the between-donor standard deviation exceeded 5%. A statistical classification framework was built for diagnosing cytomegalovirus status from the catalog of TCR beta chain sequences. In a later analysis, V and J genes were assigned by comparing TCR nucleotide sequences against IMGT/GENE-DB human TR gene sequences. The TCRdist pipeline was used in a later analysis to assign CDR3 sequences and most-parsimonious VDJ recombination scenarios. In a later analysis, each TCR beta chain was defined by its CDR3 amino acid sequence together with its V-gene family, and reads without a unique V-gene family were excluded. As a way to deal with suspected cross-contamination and a sequencing artifact, a later analysis dropped hundreds of nucleotide sequences that were highly shared and had low generation probability. For each public chain, a later analysis derived a clonal expansion index from normalized ranks of inferred template counts within each repertoire. In a later analysis, generation probabilities were computed with a VDJ recombination model fitted to out-of-frame rearrangements, and the resulting probabilities were checked against IGoR. A later analysis scored TCR-TCR, TCR-HLA and TCR-CMV co-occurrence with hypergeometric tests, applying a repertoire-size bias correction to TCR pairs. In a later analysis, false discovery rates were estimated by permuting HLA or CMV assignments 20 times. In a later analysis, co-occurring TCRs were grouped using DBSCAN, and TCRdist sequence similarity was added for clustering within HLA-allele-positive subsets. Repertoires with fewer than 30,000 or more than 120,000 public chains, plus five repertoires with anomalous nucleotide sharing, were excluded from co-occurrence clustering. TCRdb's version of the immuneACCESS table is confined to in-frame rearrangements and falls short of the full clone set. An unresolved V gene accounts for under half of the shortfall where checked; the remainder is of unknown origin. The V and J calls and clone size were taken over from that table, and D and trimming were inferred from the DNA. The sample's own table lists around 130,000 clones. The ten largest clones capture 1.5% to 2% of the sample.

The germline V gene sets CDR1 to MNHEY and CDR2 to SVGAGI. At the junction V is shortened by 10 bases and J by 0 bases, with 16 bases in between. The CDR3 runs 14 amino acids, cysteine and phenylalanine included. CDR3 DNA is the only sequence kept; it has 42 bases, read in frame from the first base. Sequences were obtained from PBMCs. The chain joins TRBV6-5 to TRBJ2-7, and the D gene may be TRBD2, 6 bases matching. The TCR was taken from a woman aged 55 to 70 in good health and CMV-seronegative. This receptor carries the CDR3 CAISPLGGSYEQYF. The bases are TGTGCCATCTCCCCCCTCGGGGGCTCCTACGAGCAGTACTTC.